The present entry profiles one T cell receptor (beta chain) with its context. The ends lost 5 bases at V and 3 bases at J; junction bases unmatched: 3. Germline lookup yields CDR1 SGHNT and CDR2 YYREEE (reference sequence). This CDR3 contains 14 residues. The sample comes from a study of blood T cell repertoires in COVID-19. The table came from immunoSEQ multiplex PCR; TCRdb's copy has only in-frame clones and leaves some out. The sample contains 70,000 or so clones, 87% of which appear only once. Material for sequencing was peripheral blood. This clonotype was sampled from a woman aged 50 to 60 with acute or convalescent COVID-19. The chain uses TRBV5-4 and TRBJ2-2; the match to TRBD1 covers 8 bases. This CDR3 is CASSSDRDTGELFF. CDR3 DNA: TGTGCCAGCAGTTCGGACAGGGACACCGGGGAGCTGTTTTTT.